Described below is a single T cell receptor (beta chain) sequence and its context. This record comes from a study of tumor-infiltrating lymphocytes in oesophageal squamous cell carcinoma. The CDR3 has 14 amino acids. CDR1 SGHTA and CDR2 FQGNSA come from the germline V gene. TCRdb used MiXCR to reprocess the PCR reads, holding one entry per CDR3 protein. The sample consists of about 16,000 distinct CDR3 sequences, about 40% of them appearing once. Material for sequencing was blood. This receptor was taken from a female donor with esophageal squamous cell carcinoma. The rearrangement joins TRBV7-2 to TRBJ2-5, with D possibly TRBD2 on 5 matching bases. With the DNA end fitting TRBJ2-7 better, the J assignment may be wrong. CDR3 residues: CASSSYRGSYEQYF. In DNA, the CDR3 is TGTGCCAGCAGCTCTTACCGGGGCTCCTACGAGCAGTACTTC.